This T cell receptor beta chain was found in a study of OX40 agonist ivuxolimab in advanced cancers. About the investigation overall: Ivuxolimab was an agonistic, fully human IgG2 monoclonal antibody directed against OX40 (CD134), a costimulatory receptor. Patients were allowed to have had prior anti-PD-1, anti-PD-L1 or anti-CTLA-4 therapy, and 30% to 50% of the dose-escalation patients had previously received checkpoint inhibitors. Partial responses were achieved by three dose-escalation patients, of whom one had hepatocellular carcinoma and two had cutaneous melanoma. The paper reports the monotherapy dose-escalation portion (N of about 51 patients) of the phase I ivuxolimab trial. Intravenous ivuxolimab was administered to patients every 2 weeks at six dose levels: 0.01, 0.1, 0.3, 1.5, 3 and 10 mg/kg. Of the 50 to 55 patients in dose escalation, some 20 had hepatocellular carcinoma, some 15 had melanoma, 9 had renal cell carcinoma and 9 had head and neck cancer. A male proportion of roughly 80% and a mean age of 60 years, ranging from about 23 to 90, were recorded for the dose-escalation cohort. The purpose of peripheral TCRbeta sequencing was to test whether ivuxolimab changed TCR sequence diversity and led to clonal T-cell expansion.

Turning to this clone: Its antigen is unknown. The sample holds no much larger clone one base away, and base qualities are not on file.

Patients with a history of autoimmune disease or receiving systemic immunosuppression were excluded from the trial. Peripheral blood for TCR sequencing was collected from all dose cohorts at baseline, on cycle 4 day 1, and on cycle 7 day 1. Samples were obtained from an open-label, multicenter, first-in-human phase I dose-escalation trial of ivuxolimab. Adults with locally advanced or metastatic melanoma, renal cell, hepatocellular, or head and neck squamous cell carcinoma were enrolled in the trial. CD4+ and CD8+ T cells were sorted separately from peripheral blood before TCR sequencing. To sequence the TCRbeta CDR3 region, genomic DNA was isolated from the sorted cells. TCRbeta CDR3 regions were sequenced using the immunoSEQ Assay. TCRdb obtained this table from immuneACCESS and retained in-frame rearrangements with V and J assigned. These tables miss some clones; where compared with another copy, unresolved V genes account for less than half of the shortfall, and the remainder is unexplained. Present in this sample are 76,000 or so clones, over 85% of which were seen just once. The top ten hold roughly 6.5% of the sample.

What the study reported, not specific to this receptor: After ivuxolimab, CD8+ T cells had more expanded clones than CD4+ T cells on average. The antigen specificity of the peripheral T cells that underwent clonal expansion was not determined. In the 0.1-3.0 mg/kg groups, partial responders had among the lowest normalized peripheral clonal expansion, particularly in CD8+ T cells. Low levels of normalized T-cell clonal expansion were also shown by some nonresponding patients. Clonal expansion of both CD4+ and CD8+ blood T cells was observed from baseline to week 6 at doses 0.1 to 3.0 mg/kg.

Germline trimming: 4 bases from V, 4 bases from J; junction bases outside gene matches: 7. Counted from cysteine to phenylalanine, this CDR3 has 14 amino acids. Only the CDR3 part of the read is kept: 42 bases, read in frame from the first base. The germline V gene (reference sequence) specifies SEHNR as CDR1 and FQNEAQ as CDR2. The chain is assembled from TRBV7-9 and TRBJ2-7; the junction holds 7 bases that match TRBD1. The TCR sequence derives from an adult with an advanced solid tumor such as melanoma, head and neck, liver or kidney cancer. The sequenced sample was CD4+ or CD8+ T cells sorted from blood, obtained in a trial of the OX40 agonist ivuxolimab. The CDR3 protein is CASSSTGIVYEQYF. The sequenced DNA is TGTGCCAGCAGCTCGACAGGGATAGTGTACGAGCAGTACTTC.